This is a list of T cell receptor beta chains from one sample in a study of technical replicates of blood from several donors. Clones were read by immunoSEQ multiplex PCR, and TCRdb kept only the in-frame ones, dropping some. This sample carries roughly 60,000 clones, under 90% of them seen once, and the ten largest clones take more than 4%. Sequenced sample: PBMCs. Receptor source: a human donor in good health. Some clones in this sample may be carry-over from other donors' samples. Each CDR3 is given with its conserved first and last residue. Fields, in order: V gene, D gene, J gene, clone size, CDR3 DNA, CDR3 protein. D genes are given only for firm matches. For some rows the clone size is stated as once, few or many, or as a class when expanded; others skip it.

>TRBV11-3|TRBD1|TRBJ2-1|.
TGTGCCAGCAGCGATCTGCGCTTCTCCGGTGGACAGGGCTCTGACAATGAGCAGTTCTTC
CASSDLRFSGGQGSDNEQFF
>TRBV19|TRBD1|TRBJ1-1|.
TGTGCCAGTAGTCCCGGGGACAGGTTCACTGAAGCTTTCTTT
CASSPGDRFTEAFF
>TRBV11-3|.|TRBJ1-2|.
TGTGCCAGCAGCTTAGGACATAACTATGGCTACACCTTC
CASSLGHNYGYTF
>TRBV7-9|TRBD1|TRBJ2-2|.
TGTGCCAGCAGCGTTCAGGGGGCCGGGGAGCTGTTTTTT
CASSVQGAGELFF
>TRBV19|.|TRBJ2-7|.
TGTGCCAGTAGTTTGGACGGGGGCTACGAGCAGTACTTC
CASSLDGGYEQYF
>TRBV9|TRBD1|TRBJ1-1|.
TGTGCCAGCAGCGGGGGACAGGGGGTAGAAACTGAAGCTTTCTTT
CASSGGQGVETEAFF
>TRBV18|.|TRBJ1-2|.
TGTGCCAGCTCACCTACCGACAGCCGCGGCTACACCTTC
CASSPTDSRGYTF
>TRBV7-2|TRBD2|TRBJ2-4|.
TGTGCCAGCAGCCCGGGGGGAAGAGTAGCCAAAAACATTCAGTACTTC
CASSPGGRVAKNIQYF
>TRBV7-9|TRBD2|TRBJ2-1|.
TGTGCCAGCAGCATTAGCGGGTCCTACAATGAGCAGTTCTTC
CASSISGSYNEQFF
>TRBV10-3|TRBD1|TRBJ1-2|.
TGTGCCATCAGCACAGGGGAATCTAGAGGCTACACCTTC
CAISTGESRGYTF
>TRBV6-5|TRBD2|TRBJ2-7|.
TGTGCCAGCAAGAGCGGGGGGTCCTTCCACGAGCAGTACTTC
CASKSGGSFHEQYF
>TRBV29-1|.|TRBJ2-3|.
TGCAGCATCCTGTGGGAGACAGATACGCAGTATTTT
CSILWETDTQYF
>TRBV12-5|.|TRBJ2-3|.
TGTGCTAGTTTAAGCGGAGGGGCAGATACGCAGTATTTT
CASLSGGADTQYF
>TRBV10-3|TRBD2|TRBJ2-7|.
TGTGCCATCAGTGGACTAGCGGGTCCCTCCTACGAGCAGTACTTC
CAISGLAGPSYEQYF
>TRBV9|.|TRBJ2-1|.
TGTGCCAGCAGTTCTAGCTTTGAGCAGTTCTTC
CASSSSFEQFF
>TRBV2|.|TRBJ2-7|.
TGTGCCAGCAGGGCACTAAAGAGCGAGCAGTACTTC
CASRALKSEQYF
>TRBV6-5|TRBD2|TRBJ2-1|.
TGTGCCAGCAGCCGACTAGCGGGAGGGCCCAATGAGCAGTTCTTC
CASSRLAGGPNEQFF
>TRBV6-5|.|TRBJ1-3|.
TGTGCCAGCAGTTACGGCCGGGGTGGAAACACCATATATTTT
CASSYGRGGNTIYF
>TRBV4-1|TRBD2|TRBJ2-3|once
TGCGCCAGCAGCCCTAGAAGCCGGAGACTAGCGGGAGACTCTAGCACAGATACGCAGTATTTT
CASSPRSRRLAGDSSTDTQYF
>TRBV6-5|TRBD2|TRBJ2-7|.
TGTGCCAGCACTGTAAGCGGGAGGGCCCCCGAGCAGTACTTC
CASTVSGRAPEQYF
>TRBV18|.|TRBJ1-1|.
TGTGCCAGCTCACCCCCCTCGGGTGAAGCTTTCTTT
CASSPPSGEAFF